This TCR beta chain was sequenced for a study of human T cells and chemical hapten exposure. V was trimmed by 5 bases and J by 8 bases, leaving 16 bases between them. Germline loops: CDR1 LNHNV, CDR2 YYDKDF (reference sequence). The CDR3 consists of 14 residues. Total RNA was extracted from unfractionated whole blood. Single cDNA molecules in the library carried unique molecular identifiers attached during preparation. In the original workflow: A per-sample median of about 94,000 TCRs was observed, with counts ranging from roughly 23,224 to 700,000. TCRdb called the reads again in MiXCR, with one record for every CDR3 protein. These V and J calls rely on TCRdb rather than the paper's analysis. Seen here are around 120,000 distinct CDR3 sequences, less than 10% observed once, and the top ten hold roughly 1.5%. In its sample, this clonotype was seen many times.

The sequencing sample was made of whole blood. This clonotype originated in a human donor in good health. Some clones in this sample may be carry-over from other donors' samples. The chain is built from TRBV15 and TRBJ2-1; D might be TRBD1 (6 bases). CDR3 protein: CATSVRDIRDEQFF. CDR3 bases: TGTGCCACCAGCGTCCGGGACATTCGGGATGAGCAGTTCTTC. The complete variable domain, with remaining parts taken from reference TRBV15 and TRBJ2-1, reads DAMVIQNPRYQVTQFGKPVTLSCSQTLNHNVMYWYQQKSSQAPKLLFHYYDKDFNNEADTPDNFQSRRPNTSFCFLDIRSPGLGDTAMYLCATSVRDIRDEQFFGPGTRLTVL.